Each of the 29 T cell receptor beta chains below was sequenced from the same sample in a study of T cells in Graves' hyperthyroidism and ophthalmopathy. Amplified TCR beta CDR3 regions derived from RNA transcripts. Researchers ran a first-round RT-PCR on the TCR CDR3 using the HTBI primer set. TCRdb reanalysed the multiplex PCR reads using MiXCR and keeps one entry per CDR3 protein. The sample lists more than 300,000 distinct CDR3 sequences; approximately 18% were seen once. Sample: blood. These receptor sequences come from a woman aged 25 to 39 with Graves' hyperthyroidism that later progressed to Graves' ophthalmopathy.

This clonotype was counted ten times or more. The CDR3 nucleotides are TGTGCCAGCAGCTTAGATCCCCGGAACACTGAAGCTTTCTTT. Translation gives CASSLDPRNTEAFF. The J gene is TRBJ1-1, the V gene TRBV11-2; D ambiguous. V lost 0 bases, J lost 1 base, and 6 bases lay in between. This CDR3 spans 14 amino acids. Per the germline V gene, CDR1 is SGHAT and CDR2 is FQNNGV.

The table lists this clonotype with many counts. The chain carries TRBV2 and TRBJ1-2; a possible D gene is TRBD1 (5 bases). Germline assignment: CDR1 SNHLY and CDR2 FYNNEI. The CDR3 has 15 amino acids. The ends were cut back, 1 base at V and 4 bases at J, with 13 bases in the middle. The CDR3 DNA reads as TGTGCCAGCAGTGAAGGAGCCAGGGTGAGCTATGGCTACACCTTC. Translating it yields CASSEGARVSYGYTF.

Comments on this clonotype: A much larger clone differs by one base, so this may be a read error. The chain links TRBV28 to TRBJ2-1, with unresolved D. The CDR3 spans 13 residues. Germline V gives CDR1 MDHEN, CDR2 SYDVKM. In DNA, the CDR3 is TGTGCCAGCAGTTTCGTGGGCTACAATGGGCAGTTCTTC. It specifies CASSFVGYNGQFF.

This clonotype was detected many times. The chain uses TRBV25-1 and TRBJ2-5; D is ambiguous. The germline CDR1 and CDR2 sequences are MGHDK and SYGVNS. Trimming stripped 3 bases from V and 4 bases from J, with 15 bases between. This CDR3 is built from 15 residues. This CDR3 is CASSEQRRLGETQYF. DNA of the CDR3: TGTGCCAGCAGTGAGCAGCGTCGTTTAGGAGAGACCCAGTACTTC. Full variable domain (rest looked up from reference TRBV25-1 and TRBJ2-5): EADIYQTPRYLVIGTGKKITLECSQTMGHDKMYWYQQDPGMELHLIHYSYGVNSTEKGDLSSESTVSRIRTEHFPLTLESARPSHTSQYLCASSEQRRLGETQYFGPGTRLLVL.

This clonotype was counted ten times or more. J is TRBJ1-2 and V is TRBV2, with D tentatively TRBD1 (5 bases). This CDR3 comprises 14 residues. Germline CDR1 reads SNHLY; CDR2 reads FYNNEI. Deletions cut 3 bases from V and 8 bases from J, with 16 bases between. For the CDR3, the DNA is TGTGCCAGCAGTGACGTCGGGACGGAGGACGGCTACACCTTC. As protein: CASSDVGTEDGYTF.

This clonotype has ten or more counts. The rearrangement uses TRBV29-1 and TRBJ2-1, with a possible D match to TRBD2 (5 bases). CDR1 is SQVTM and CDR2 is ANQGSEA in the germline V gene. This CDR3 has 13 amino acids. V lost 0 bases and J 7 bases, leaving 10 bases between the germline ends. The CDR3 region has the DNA TGCAGCGTTGAAGATCCCCGGGGTAATGAGCAGTTCTTC. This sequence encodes CSVEDPRGNEQFF.

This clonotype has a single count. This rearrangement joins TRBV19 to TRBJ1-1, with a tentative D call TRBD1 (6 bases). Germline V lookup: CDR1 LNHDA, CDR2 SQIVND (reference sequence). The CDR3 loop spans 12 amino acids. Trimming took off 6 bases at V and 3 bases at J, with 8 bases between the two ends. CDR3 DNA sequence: TGTGCCAGTAGCCAGGGGTACACTGAAGCTTTCTTT. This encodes CASSQGYTEAFF.

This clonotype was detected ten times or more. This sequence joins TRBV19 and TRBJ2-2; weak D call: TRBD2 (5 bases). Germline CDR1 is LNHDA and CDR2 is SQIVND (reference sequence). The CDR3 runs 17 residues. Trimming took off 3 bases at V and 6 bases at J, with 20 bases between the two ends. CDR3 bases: TGTGCCAGTAGTATCCCGGACGGCTCGAGGGCCGCCGGGGAGCTGTTTTTT. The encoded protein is CASSIPDGSRAAGELFF. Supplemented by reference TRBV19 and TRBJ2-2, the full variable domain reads DGGITQSPKYLFRKEGQNVTLSCEQNLNHDAMYWYRQDPGQGLRLIYYSQIVNDFQKGDIAEGYSVSREKKESFPLTVTSAQKNPTAFYLCASSIPDGSRAAGELFFGEGSRLTVL.

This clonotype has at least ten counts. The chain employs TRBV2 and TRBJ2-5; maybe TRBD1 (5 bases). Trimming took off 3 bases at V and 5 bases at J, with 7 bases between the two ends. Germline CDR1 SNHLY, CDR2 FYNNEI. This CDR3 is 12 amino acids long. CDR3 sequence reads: CASSDRVETQYF. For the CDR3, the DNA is TGTGCCAGCAGTGACAGGGTGGAGACCCAGTACTTC.

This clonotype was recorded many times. The CDR3 DNA follows: TGCGCCAGCAGCTTGGATCTAGCGGGGGCATACAATGAGCAGTTCTTC. This gives the protein CASSLDLAGAYNEQFF. This chain links TRBV5-1 with TRBJ2-1; TRBD2 aligns across 10 bases. CDR1 and CDR2 (germline): SGHRS, YFSETQ. Trimming took 0 bases from V and 4 from J; bases not matched to a gene: 4. The CDR3 has 16 amino acids.

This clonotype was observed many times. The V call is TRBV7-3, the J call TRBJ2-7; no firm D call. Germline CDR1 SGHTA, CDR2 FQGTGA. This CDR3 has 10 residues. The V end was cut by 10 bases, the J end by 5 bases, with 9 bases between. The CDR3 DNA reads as TGTGCCAACCACAGAAACGAGCAGTACTTC. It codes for CANHRNEQYF.

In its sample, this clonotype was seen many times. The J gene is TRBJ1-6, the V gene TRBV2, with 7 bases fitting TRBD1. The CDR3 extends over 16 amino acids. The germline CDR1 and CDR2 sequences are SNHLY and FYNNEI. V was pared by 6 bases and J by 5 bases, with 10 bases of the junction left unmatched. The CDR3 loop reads CASSNLPTGNNSPLHF. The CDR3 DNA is TGTGCCAGCAGCAATCTGCCGACAGGGAATAATTCACCCCTCCACTTT.

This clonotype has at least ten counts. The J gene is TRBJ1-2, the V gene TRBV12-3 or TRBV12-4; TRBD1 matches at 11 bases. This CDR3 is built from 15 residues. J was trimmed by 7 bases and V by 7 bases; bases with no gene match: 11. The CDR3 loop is CASTTGQGGFRGYTF. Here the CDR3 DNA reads TGTGCCAGCACCACGGGACAGGGGGGATTTCGTGGCTACACCTTC.

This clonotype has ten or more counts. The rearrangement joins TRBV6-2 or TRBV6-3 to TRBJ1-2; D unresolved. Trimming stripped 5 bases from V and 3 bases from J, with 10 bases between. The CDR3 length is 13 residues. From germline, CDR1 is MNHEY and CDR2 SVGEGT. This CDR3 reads CASSLAVDYGYTF. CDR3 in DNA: TGTGCCAGCAGTCTCGCAGTCGACTATGGCTACACCTTC.

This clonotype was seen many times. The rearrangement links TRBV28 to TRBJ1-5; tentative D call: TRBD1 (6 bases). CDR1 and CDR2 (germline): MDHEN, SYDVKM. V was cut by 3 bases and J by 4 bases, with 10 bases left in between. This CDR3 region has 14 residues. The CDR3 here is CASSLGAWNQPQHF. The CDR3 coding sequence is TGTGCCAGCAGTTTGGGGGCGTGGAATCAGCCCCAGCATTTT.

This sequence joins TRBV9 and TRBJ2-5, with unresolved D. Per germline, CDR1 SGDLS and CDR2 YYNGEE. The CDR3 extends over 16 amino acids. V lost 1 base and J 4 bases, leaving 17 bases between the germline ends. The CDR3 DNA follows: TGTGCCAGCAGCGTAAGCCCCAATAAGCGAGGAGAGACCCAGTACTTC. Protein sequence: CASSVSPNKRGETQYF.

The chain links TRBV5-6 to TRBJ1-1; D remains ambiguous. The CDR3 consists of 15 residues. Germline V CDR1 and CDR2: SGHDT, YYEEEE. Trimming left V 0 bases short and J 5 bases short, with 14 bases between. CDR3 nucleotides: TGTGCCAGCAGCTTGGGTTGGCCGATGGGGACTGAAGCTTTCTTT. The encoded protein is CASSLGWPMGTEAFF.

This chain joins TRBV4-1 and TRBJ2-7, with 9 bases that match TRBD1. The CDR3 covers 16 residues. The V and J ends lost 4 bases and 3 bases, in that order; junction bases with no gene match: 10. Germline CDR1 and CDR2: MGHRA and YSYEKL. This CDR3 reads CASSRTTGGVDYEQYF. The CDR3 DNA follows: TGCGCCAGCAGCCGCACAACAGGGGGCGTCGACTACGAGCAGTACTTC.

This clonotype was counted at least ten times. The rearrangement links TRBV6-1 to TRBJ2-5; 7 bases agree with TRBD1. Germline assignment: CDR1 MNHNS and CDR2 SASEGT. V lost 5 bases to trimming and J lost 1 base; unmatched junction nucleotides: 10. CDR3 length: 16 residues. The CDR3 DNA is TGTGCCAGCAGTTTTGATCTACAGGGGTCCCAAGAGACCCAGTACTTC. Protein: CASSFDLQGSQETQYF.

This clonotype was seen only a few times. The CDR3 loop is CASSHGGYGDYTF. The CDR3 bases are TGTGCCAGCAGTCACGGGGGGTATGGTGACTACACCTTC. The chain uses TRBV5-6 and TRBJ1-2; a possible D gene is TRBD1 (5 bases). Germline CDR1 SGHDT, CDR2 YYEEEE. The CDR3 spans 13 residues. Between the trimmed V and J ends, which lost 5 bases and 10 bases, there was a span of 18 bases.

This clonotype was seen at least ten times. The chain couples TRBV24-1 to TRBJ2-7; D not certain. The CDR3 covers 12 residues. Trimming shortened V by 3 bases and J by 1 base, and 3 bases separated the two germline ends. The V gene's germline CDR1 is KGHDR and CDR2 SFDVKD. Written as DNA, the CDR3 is TGTGCCACCAGTGATCCGTCCTACGAGCAGTACTTC. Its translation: CATSDPSYEQYF.

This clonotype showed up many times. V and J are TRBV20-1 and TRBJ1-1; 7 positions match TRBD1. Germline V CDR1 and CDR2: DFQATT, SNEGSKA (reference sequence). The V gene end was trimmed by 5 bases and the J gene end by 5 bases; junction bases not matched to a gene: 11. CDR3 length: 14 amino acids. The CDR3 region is CSAGRQGMGTEAFF. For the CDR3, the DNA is TGCAGTGCTGGCCGACAGGGAATGGGGACTGAAGCTTTCTTT.

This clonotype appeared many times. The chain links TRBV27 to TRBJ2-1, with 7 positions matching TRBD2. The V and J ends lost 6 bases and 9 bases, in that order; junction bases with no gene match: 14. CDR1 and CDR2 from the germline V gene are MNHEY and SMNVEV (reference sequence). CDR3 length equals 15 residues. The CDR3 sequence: CASSILGGTLTEQFF. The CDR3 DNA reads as TGTGCCAGCAGCATCCTGGGGGGGACCCTTACTGAGCAGTTCTTC.

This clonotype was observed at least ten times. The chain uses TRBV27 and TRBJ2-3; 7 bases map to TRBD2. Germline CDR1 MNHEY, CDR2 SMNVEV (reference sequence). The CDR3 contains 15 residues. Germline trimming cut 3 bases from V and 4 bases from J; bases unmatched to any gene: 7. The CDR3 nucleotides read TGTGCCAGCAGTTTCCAAGGTGCGGGGGCAGATACGCAGTATTTT. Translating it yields CASSFQGAGADTQYF.

CDR3 DNA: TGTGCCAGCAGTCCTATAACAGGGTTAGCAAGTGAGCAGTTCTTC. Amino acids: CASSPITGLASEQFF. The chain uses TRBV6-1 and TRBJ2-1; D might be TRBD1 (6 bases). Trimming shortened V by 5 bases and J by 9 bases, and 20 bases separated the two germline ends. The CDR3 length is 15 residues. Germline CDR1 and CDR2: MNHNS and SASEGT.

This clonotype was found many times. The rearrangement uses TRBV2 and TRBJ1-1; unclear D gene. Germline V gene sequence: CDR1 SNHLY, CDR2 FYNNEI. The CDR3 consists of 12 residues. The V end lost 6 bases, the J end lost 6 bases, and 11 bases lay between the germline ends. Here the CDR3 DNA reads TGTGCCAGCAGATTGGTCGCTTCTGAAGCTTTCTTT. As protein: CASRLVASEAFF.

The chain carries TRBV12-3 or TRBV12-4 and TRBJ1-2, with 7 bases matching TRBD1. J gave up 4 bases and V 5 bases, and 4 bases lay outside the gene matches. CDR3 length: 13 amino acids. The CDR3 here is CASSRRDSYGYTF. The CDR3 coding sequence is TGTGCCAGCAGTCGCAGGGACAGCTATGGCTACACCTTC.

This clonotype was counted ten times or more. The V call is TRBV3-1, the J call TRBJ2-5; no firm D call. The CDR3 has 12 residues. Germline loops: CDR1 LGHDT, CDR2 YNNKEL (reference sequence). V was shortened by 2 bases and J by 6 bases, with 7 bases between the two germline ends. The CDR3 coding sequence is TGTGCCAGCAGCCAAAACACGAAGACCCAGTACTTC. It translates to CASSQNTKTQYF.

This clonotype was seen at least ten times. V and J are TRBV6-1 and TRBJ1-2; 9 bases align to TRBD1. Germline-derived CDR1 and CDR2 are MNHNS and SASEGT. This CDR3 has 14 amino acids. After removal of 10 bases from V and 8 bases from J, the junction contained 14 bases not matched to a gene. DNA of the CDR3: TGTGCCACTGGGGGACAGGGCGGCGTGAGGGGCTACACCTTC. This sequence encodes CATGGQGGVRGYTF.